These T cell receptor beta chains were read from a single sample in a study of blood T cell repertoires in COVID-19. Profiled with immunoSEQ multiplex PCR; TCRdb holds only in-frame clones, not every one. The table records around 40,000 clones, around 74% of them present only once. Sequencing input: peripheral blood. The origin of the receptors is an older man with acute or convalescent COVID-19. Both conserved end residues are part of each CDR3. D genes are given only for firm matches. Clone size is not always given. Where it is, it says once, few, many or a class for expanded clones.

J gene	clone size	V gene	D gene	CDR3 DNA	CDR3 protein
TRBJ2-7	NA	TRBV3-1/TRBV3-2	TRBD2	TGTGCCAGCAGCCAACTAGCGGGCTCCTACGAGCAGTACTTC	CASSQLAGSYEQYF
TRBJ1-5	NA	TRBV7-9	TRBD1	TGTGCCAGCAGCTCTAGCGGGACTACAGGGGGAATCCGGCCCCAGCATTTT	CASSSSGTTGGIRPQHF
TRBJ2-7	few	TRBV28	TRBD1	TGTGCCAGCAGTTACCCAGGACAGGCCATCTACGAGCAGTACTTC	CASSYPGQAIYEQYF
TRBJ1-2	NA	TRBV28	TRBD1	TGTGCCAGCACCCTTTTACAGGGGGCGAATCCTAACTATGGCTACACCTTC	CASTLLQGANPNYGYTF
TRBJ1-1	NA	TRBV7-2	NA	TGTGCCAGCAGCTTAGCGGGCAGGGCTGAAGCTTTCTTT	CASSLAGRAEAFF
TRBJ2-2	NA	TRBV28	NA	TGTGCCAGCAGTTTTGGCTCGAACACCGGGGAGCTGTTTTTT	CASSFGSNTGELFF
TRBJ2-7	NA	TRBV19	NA	TGTGCCAGTAGTCCCGGGGACACCCGAATCTACGAGCAGTACTTC	CASSPGDTRIYEQYF
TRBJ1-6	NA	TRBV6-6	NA	TGTGCCAGCGGCCCGGGGGGGACTAATTCACCCCTCCACTTT	CASGPGGTNSPLHF
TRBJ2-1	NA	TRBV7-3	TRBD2	TGTGCCAGCAGCTTATCCCCGGGACTATACAATGAGCAGTTCTTC	CASSLSPGLYNEQFF
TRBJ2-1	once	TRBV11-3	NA	TGTGCCAGCAGCGGTGACAGATCTTCCTACAATGAGCAGTTCTTC	CASSGDRSSYNEQFF
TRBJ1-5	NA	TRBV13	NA	TGTGCCAGCAGCTTTGGGGCAGTCAATCAGCCCCAGCATTTT	CASSFGAVNQPQHF
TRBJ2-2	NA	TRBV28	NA	TGTGCCAGCAGTTTTGTACTCGCGAACACCGGGGAGCTGTTTTTT	CASSFVLANTGELFF
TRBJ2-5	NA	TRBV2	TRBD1	TGTGCCAGCAGCCGACAGGGGGAGACCCAGTACTTC	CASSRQGETQYF
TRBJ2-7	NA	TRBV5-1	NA	TGCGCCAGCAGCTTGGATGGGGGAGGGCAGTACTTC	CASSLDGGGQYF
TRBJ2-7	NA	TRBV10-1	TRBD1	TGCGCCAGCAGCGCCGGGACAGTCTTCTACGAGCAGTACTTC	CASSAGTVFYEQYF
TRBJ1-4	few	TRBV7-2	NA	TGTGCCAGCAGCTTAGGACTAATGGGGGGAGCAGTATTTAATGAAAAACTGTTTTTT	CASSLGLMGGAVFNEKLFF
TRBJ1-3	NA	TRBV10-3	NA	TGTGCCATCAGTGAGTCGGCGGATCGTAACACCATATATTTT	CAISESADRNTIYF
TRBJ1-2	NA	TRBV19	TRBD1	TGTGCCAGTAGTTCTTGGGACAGGGAAGACTATGGCTACACCTTC	CASSSWDREDYGYTF
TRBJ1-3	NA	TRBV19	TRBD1	TGTGCCAGTAGACGCGGACAGGGTGGAAACACCATATATTTT	CASRRGQGGNTIYF
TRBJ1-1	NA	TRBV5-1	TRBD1	TGCGCCAGCAGCGAGGCCGGGACAGGGTTCACTGAAGCTTTCTTT	CASSEAGTGFTEAFF
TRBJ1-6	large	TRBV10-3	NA	TGTGCCATCGGGGCAGATTCACCCCTCCACTTT	CAIGADSPLHF
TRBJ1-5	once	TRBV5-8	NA	TGTGCCAGCAGCAACTACAATCAGCCCCAGCATTTT	CASSNYNQPQHF